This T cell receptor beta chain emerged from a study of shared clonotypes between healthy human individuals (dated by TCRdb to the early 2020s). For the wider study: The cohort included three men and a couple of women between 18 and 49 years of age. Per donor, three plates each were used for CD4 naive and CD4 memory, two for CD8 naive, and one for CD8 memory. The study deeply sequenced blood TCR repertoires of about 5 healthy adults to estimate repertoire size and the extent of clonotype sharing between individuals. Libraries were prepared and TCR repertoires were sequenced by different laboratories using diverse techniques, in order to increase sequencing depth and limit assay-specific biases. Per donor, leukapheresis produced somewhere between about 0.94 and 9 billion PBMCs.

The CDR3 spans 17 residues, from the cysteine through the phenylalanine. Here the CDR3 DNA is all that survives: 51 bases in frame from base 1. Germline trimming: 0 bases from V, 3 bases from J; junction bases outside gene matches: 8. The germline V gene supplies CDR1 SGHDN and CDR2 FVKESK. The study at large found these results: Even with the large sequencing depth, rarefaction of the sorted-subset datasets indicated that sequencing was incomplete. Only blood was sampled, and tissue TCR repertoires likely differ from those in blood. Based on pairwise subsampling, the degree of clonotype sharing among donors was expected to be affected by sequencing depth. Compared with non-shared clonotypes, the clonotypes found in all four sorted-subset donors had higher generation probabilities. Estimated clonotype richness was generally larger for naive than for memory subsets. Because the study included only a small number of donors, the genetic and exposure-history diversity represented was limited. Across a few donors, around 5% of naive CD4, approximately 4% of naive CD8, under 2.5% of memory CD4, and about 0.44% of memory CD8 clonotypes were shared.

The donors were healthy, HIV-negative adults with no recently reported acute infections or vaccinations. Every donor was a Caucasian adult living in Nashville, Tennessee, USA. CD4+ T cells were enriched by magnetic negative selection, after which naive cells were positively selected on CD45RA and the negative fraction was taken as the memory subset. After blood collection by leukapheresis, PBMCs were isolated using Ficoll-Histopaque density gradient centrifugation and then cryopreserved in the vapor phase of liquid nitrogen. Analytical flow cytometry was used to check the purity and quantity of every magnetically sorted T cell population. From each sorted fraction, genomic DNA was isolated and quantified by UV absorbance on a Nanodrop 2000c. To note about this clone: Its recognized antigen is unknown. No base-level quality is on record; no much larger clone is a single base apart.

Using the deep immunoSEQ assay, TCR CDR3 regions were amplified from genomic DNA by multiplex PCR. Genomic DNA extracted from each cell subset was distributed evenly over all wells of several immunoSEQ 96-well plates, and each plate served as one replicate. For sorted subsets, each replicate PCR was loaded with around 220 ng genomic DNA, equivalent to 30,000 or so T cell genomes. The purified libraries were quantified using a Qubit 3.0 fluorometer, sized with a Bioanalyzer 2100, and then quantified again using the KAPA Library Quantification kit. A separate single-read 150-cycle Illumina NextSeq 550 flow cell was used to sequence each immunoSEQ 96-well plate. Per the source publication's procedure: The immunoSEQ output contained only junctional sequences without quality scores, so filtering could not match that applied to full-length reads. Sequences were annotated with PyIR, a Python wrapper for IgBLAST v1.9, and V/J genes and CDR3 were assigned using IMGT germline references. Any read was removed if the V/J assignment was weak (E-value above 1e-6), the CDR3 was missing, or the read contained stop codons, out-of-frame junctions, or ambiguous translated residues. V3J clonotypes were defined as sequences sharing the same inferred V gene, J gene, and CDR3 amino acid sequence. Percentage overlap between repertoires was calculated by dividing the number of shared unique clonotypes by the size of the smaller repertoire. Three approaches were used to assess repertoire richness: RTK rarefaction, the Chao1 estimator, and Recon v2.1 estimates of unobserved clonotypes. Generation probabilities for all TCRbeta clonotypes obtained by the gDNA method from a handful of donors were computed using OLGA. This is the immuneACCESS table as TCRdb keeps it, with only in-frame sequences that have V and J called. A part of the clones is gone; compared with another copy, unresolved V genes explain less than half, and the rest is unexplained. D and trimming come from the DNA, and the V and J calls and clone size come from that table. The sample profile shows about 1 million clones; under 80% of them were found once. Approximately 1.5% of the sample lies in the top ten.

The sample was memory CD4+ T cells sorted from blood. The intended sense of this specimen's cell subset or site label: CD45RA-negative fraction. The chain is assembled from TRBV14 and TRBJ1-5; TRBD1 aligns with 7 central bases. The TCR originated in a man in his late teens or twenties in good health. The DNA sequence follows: TGTGCCAGCAGCCAAGATGACAGGGCGAGGGCCAATCAGCCCCAGCATTTT. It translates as CASSQDDRARANQPQHF.